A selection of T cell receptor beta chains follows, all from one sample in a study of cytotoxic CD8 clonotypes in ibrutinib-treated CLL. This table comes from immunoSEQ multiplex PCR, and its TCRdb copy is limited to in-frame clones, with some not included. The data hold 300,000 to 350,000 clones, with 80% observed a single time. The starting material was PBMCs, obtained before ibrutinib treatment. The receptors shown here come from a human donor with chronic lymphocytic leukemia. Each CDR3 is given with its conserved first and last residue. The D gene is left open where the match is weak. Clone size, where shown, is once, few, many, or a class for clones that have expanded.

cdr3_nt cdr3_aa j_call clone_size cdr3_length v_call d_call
TGTGCCAGCAGCGTGGACAGCTCGAACACTGAAGCTTTCTTT CASSVDSSNTEAFF TRBJ1-1 NA 14 TRBV9 NA
TGTGCCAGCAAGGGGGCGAATTTCAATGAGCAGTTCTTC CASKGANFNEQFF TRBJ2-1 few 13 TRBV27 TRBD1
TGTGCCAGCAGCAAGGGGACGGGGACTGGAAACACCATATATTTT CASSKGTGTGNTIYF TRBJ1-3 NA 15 TRBV5-5 NA
TGTGCCAGCAGCTCCCGGGACCAGGCATACTATGGCTACACCTTC CASSSRDQAYYGYTF TRBJ1-2 few 15 TRBV7-9 NA
TGTGCCAGTAGTAGCAGACCCTCAGGGGACACTGAAGCTTTCTTT CASSSRPSGDTEAFF TRBJ1-1 NA 15 TRBV19 NA
TGTGCCAGCAGCCCCTTGACAACCTACAATGAGCAGTTCTTC CASSPLTTYNEQFF TRBJ2-1 few 14 TRBV14 NA
TGTGCCAGCAGCTTGACAGCTTATAGCAATCAGCCCCAGCATTTT CASSLTAYSNQPQHF TRBJ1-5 NA 15 TRBV5-6 NA
TGTGCCAGCAGCGTAGGGCTCGGGCGGGGAGGTGGCTCCTACAATGAGCAGTTCTTC CASSVGLGRGGGSYNEQFF TRBJ2-1 NA 19 TRBV9 NA
TGCGCCAGCAGCCACACCTTCTCCGGGGAGCTGTTTTTT CASSHTFSGELFF TRBJ2-2 NA 13 TRBV4-1 NA
TGTGCCAGCAGTTACAAACGAGAGAACACTGAAGCTTTCTTT CASSYKRENTEAFF TRBJ1-1 NA 14 TRBV6-5 NA
TGTGCCAGCAAAGGGACTGGATTCTACGAGCAGTACTTC CASKGTGFYEQYF TRBJ2-7 NA 13 TRBV14 NA
TGCGCCAGCAATGGGGACCCACAGAACGAGCAGTACTTC CASNGDPQNEQYF TRBJ2-7 few 13 TRBV10-1 NA
TGTGCCAGCAGCGTTAGCGGGACCCCCTACGAGCAGTACTTC CASSVSGTPYEQYF TRBJ2-7 NA 14 TRBV9 TRBD2
TGTGCCAGCTCACCAAGGCTGGGACAGGGGGAAAAACTGTTTTTT CASSPRLGQGEKLFF TRBJ1-4 NA 15 TRBV18 TRBD1
TGCAGTGCTAGGACAGGGCCCGAGCAGTACTTC CSARTGPEQYF TRBJ2-7 few 11 TRBV20-1 TRBD1
TGTGCCTGGAGTGTGTCCGGGGGCGGTCAGCCCCAGCATTTT CAWSVSGGGQPQHF TRBJ1-5 few 14 TRBV30 NA
TGCAGCGTTGAAGATCTTAGCATAGCGGGAGGGCTTAATGAGCAGTTCTTC CSVEDLSIAGGLNEQFF TRBJ2-1 NA 17 TRBV29-1 TRBD2
TGTGCCAGCAGCTTCAGCTCTGGGGCCAACGTCCTGACTTTC CASSFSSGANVLTF TRBJ2-6 once 14 TRBV7-9 NA
TGTGCCAGTAGTATATCCGGGACCACAGATACGCAGTATTTT CASSISGTTDTQYF TRBJ2-3 once 14 TRBV19 NA
TGCGCCAGCAGCATGGGAAACCAAAACACCATATATTTT CASSMGNQNTIYF TRBJ1-3 NA 13 TRBV5-1 NA
TGTGCCAGCAGCATCCGCTCGGGGACAGGACTCTACGAGCAGTACTTC CASSIRSGTGLYEQYF TRBJ2-7 NA 16 TRBV9 TRBD1
TGTGCCAGTAGGCGGACTAGCGGGTTCTACGAGCAGTACTTC CASRRTSGFYEQYF TRBJ2-7 NA 14 TRBV19 TRBD2
TGTGCCAGCAGCTCAATCAGGGGGTCTGAAGCTTTCTTT CASSSIRGSEAFF TRBJ1-1 NA 13 TRBV5-5 TRBD1
TGTGCCAGCAGCTTAGCGGGAGGTGGTACGCAGTATTTT CASSLAGGGTQYF TRBJ2-3 NA 13 TRBV28 TRBD2
TGTGCCAGCAGCAGGACCCTGGTAACAGTCCCAGATACGCAGTATTTT CASSRTLVTVPDTQYF TRBJ2-3 NA 16 TRBV9 NA
TGTGCCAGCAGTGACTCGCTAGTGGGCACCGGGGAGCTGTTTTTT CASSDSLVGTGELFF TRBJ2-2 NA 15 TRBV6-4 NA
TGCAGCGTTGCCAAACAGGGTAGCGTAGATACGCAGTATTTT CSVAKQGSVDTQYF TRBJ2-3 NA 14 TRBV29-1 NA
TGTGCCAGCAGCTTGGGGGGACTAGCGTCCGGGGAGCTGTTTTTT CASSLGGLASGELFF TRBJ2-2 NA 15 TRBV5-4 TRBD2
TGTGCCAGTAGTATAGCGGGAATCAGGCCCCAGCATTTT CASSIAGIRPQHF TRBJ1-5 NA 13 TRBV19 NA
TGTGCCAGCAGCAGGACAGGGGGTACCGGGGAGCTGTTTTTT CASSRTGGTGELFF TRBJ2-2 NA 14 TRBV7-2 TRBD1
TGTGCCAGCAGCAGACAGGGGTCCTCCTACGAGCAGTACTTC CASSRQGSSYEQYF TRBJ2-7 NA 14 TRBV14 TRBD1
TGTGCCAGCAAAATATCGCGGGGGACTAGCGGGAGGCAGTTCTTC CASKISRGTSGRQFF TRBJ2-1 NA 15 TRBV19 TRBD2
TGTGCCACCAGCAGGTCGGTGGAGGGGGCGAACATTCAGTACTTC CATSRSVEGANIQYF TRBJ2-4 NA 15 TRBV15 NA
TGTGCCAGCAGCTTAATCCGGCAGGGACATAACTATGGCTACACCTTC CASSLIRQGHNYGYTF TRBJ1-2 NA 16 TRBV13 NA
TGCGCCAGCAGCTTGCGTACTAGCGGAGAGTACACAGATACGCAGTATTTT CASSLRTSGEYTDTQYF TRBJ2-3 few 17 TRBV5-1 TRBD2
TGTGCCAGCAGTGACTCGATGTGGGTTGTAACGCTTGAGCAGTTCTTC CASSDSMWVVTLEQFF TRBJ2-1 NA 16 TRBV6-4 NA
TGTGCCAGCAGCAAGGACAGGGCGAGCGGGGAGCTGTTTTTT CASSKDRASGELFF TRBJ2-2 NA 14 TRBV11-2 TRBD1
TGTGCCAGCAGTCGTGGACAGGTGAACACTGAAGCTTTCTTT CASSRGQVNTEAFF TRBJ1-1 NA 14 TRBV6-5 TRBD1
TGTGCCAGCTCACCACAACGGGACTCCCTCTACGAGCAGTACTTC CASSPQRDSLYEQYF TRBJ2-7 NA 15 TRBV18 NA
TGTGCCAGCAGCACAGGACAGGGCGGCGAGCAGTACTTC CASSTGQGGEQYF TRBJ2-7 NA 13 TRBV9 TRBD1
TGCGCCAGCAGTGGGGGCGGGAGGGGGACCTCAAGCTCCTACGAGCAGTACTTC CASSGGGRGTSSSYEQYF TRBJ2-7 once 18 TRBV10-1 TRBD2
TGTGCCTGGAGTTGGAAGGAGGATGGGGAGACCCAGTACTTC CAWSWKEDGETQYF TRBJ2-5 once 14 TRBV30 NA
TGCACCGGAACGGGGACGGTGAACACTGAAGCTTTCTTT CTGTGTVNTEAFF TRBJ1-1 NA 13 TRBV29-1 NA
TGTGCCAGCAGCCCCACCGGGACAGGGGGTTCACCCCTCCACTTT CASSPTGTGGSPLHF TRBJ1-6 NA 15 TRBV7-3 TRBD1
TGTGCCAGCAGCTTAGGACAGGGCTGGGAAAAACTGTTTTTT CASSLGQGWEKLFF TRBJ1-4 NA 14 TRBV5-6 TRBD1
TGTGCCAGCAGTTTCTCAGCGTGGGAGACCCAGTACTTC CASSFSAWETQYF TRBJ2-5 NA 13 TRBV27 NA
TGTGCCTGGAGTAGTACACGCGGGAGGGCGCAGTATTTT CAWSSTRGRAQYF TRBJ2-3 NA 13 TRBV30 TRBD2
TGCGCCAGCAGCCAACAAGGGGGAATCTCTGGAAACACCATATATTTT CASSQQGGISGNTIYF TRBJ1-3 NA 16 TRBV4-3 NA
TGCGCCAGCAGCTCTACCTCAGGGGCGAGCGGGGATACGCAGTATTTT CASSSTSGASGDTQYF TRBJ2-3 NA 16 TRBV5-1 NA
TGTGCCTGGGCCCACAGCACAGATACGCAGTATTTT CAWAHSTDTQYF TRBJ2-3 once 12 TRBV30 NA
TGTGCCAGCAGACGTCCGGGACAGACCTACGAGCAGTACTTC CASRRPGQTYEQYF TRBJ2-7 NA 14 TRBV2 TRBD1